What follows are 2 T cell receptor beta chains derived from one specimen sequenced in a study of blood T cell repertoires in COVID-19. Profiling relied on immunoSEQ multiplex PCR, and the TCRdb table lists in-frame clones only, not all of them. The table shows approximately 180,000 clones, with around 84% occurring only once. Material: PBMCs or T cells enriched from blood (not recorded which). The receptor set was obtained from a man aged 50-60 years who had recovered from COVID-19.

The chain joins TRBV27 to TRBJ2-1, with D possibly matching TRBD2 (5 bases). This CDR3 comprises 13 residues. Deletions cut 4 bases from V and 9 bases from J, with 13 bases between. CDR1 and CDR2 (germline): MNHEY, SMNVEV (reference sequence). The CDR3 nucleotides are TGTGCCAGCAGTTCAAGGAGGATCGGTGAGCAGTTCTTC. It translates to CASSSRRIGEQFF.

The chain carries TRBV6-5 and TRBJ2-7; D perhaps matches TRBD1 (5 bases). From germline, CDR1 is MNHEY and CDR2 SVGAGI. V dropped 3 bases and J dropped 12 bases, with 12 bases sitting between them. This CDR3 has 11 residues. CDR3 DNA sequence: TGTGCCAGCAGTTATATAGGGGAAATGTACTTC. Its translation: CASSYIGEMYF.